This T cell receptor beta chain appears in the sequencing data of a study of T cells generated in artificial thymic organoids. General study findings and limits: Organoid-derived CD8 T cells had diversity comparable to thymic and blood naive cells.

This clonotype was detected ten times or more. Its antigen is still unknown. Magnetic bead enrichment isolated the primary CD8+ T cells. Separate semi-nested PCRs amplified TCRalpha and TCRbeta libraries using constant-region reverse primers in TRAC or TRBC. RNA input for cDNA ranged from about 3.5 to 500 ng. MiXCR, run by TCRdb on the 5' RACE reads, gives a single entry per CDR3 protein. The table shows about 8,500 distinct CDR3 sequences, with approximately 20% occurring only once. The CDR3 sequence is 17 residues long. Germline CDR1 and CDR2: MGHRA and YSYEKL. Trimming cost V 3 bases and J 5 bases; bases outside gene matches: 13.

The V gene is TRBV4-1, the J gene TRBJ2-7; TRBD1 matches at 10 bases. This receptor was obtained from a human donor who gave cord blood stem cells for thymic organoid culture, a cardiac surgery patient who gave postnatal thymus, or a blood donor (not recorded which). Material: naive CD8+ T cells from the thymus. Subset reported: CD3+TCRalphabeta+CD8SP T cells; for blood, CD45RO-CCR7+ naive CD8+ T cells. The DNA of the CDR3 is TGCGCCAGCAGCCAGCCTTTACCCGGGACAGGGGTCGACGAGCAGTACTTC. The encoded protein is CASSQPLPGTGVDEQYF.